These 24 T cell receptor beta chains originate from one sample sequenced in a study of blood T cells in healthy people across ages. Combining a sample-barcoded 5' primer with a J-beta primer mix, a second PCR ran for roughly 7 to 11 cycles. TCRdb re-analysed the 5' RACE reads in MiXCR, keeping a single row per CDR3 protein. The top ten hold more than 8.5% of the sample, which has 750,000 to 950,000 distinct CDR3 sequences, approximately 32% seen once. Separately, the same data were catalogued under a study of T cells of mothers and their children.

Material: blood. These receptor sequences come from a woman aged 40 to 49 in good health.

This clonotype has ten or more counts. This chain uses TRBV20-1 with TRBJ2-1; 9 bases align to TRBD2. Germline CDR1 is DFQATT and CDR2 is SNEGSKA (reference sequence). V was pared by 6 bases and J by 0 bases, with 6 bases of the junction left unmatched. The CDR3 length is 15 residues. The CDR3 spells CSARLSGSSYNEQFF. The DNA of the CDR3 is TGCAGTGCCAGACTTAGCGGGAGCTCCTACAATGAGCAGTTCTTC.

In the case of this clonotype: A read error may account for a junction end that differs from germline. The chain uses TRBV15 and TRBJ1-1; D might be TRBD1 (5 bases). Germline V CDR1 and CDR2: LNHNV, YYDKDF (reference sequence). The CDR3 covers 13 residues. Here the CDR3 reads CAASRDGAAEAFF. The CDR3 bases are TGCGCCGCCAGCAGAGATGGGGCGGCTGAAGCTTTCTTT.

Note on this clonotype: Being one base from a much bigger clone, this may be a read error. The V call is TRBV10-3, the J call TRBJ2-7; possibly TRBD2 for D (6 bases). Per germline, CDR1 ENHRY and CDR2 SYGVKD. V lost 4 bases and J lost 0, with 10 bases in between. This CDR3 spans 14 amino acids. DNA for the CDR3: TGTGCCATCAGTGTCGGAGGGGTCTCCTACGAGCAGTACTTC. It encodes CAISVGGVSYEQYF.

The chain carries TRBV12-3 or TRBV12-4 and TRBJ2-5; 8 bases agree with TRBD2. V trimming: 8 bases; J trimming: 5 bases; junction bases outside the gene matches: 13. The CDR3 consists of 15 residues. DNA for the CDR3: TGTGCCAGCTCCGGAATCGGGGGGGCCGGGGAGACCCAGTACTTC. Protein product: CASSGIGGAGETQYF.

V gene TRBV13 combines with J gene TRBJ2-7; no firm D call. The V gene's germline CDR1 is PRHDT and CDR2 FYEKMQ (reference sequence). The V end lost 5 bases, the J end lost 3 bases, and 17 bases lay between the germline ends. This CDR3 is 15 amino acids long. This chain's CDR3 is CASSRPQGWDYEQYF. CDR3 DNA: TGTGCCAGCAGCCGTCCACAAGGTTGGGACTACGAGCAGTACTTC.

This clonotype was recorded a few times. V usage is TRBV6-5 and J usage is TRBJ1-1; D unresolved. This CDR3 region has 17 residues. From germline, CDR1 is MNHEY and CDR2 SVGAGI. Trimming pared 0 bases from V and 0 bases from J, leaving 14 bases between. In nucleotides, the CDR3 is TGTGCCAGCAGTTACTCGATGGCTAGGAGGGTGAACACTGAAGCTTTCTTT. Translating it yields CASSYSMARRVNTEAFF.

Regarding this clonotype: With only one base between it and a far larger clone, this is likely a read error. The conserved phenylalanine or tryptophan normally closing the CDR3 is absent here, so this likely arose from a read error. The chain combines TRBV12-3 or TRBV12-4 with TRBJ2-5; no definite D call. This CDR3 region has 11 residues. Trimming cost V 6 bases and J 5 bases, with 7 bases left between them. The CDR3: CASSSSETQYY. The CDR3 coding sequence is TGTGCCAGCAGCTCCAGTGAGACCCAGTACTAC.

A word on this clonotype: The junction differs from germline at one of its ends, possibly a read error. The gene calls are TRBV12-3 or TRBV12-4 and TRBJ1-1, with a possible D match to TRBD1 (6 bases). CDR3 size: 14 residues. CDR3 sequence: CASSPDSLWTEAFF. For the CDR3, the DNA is TGTGCCAGCAGCCCGGACAGTTTGTGGACTGAAGCTTTTTTT.

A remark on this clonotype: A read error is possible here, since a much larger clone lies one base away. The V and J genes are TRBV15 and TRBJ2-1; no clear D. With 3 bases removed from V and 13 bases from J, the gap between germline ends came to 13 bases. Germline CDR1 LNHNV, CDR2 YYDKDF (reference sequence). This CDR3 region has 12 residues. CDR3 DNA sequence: TGTGCCACCAGCAGTAATCAAGAGACCCAGTTCTTC. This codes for CATSSNQETQFF.

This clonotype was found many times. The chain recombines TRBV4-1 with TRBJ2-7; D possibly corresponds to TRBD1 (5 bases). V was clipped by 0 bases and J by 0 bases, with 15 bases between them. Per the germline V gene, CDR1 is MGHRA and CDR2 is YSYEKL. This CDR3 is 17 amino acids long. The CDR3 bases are TGCGCCAGCAGCCAAGATTTGGGGCGGTGGAGCTCCTACGAGCAGTACTTC. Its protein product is CASSQDLGRWSSYEQYF.

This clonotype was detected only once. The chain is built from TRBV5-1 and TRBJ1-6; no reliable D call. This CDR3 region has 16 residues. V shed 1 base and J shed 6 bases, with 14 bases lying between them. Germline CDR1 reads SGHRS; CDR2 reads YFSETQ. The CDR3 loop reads CASSLSSGSRNSPLHF. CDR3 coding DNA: TGCGCCAGCAGCTTGAGTTCGGGGTCTCGTAATTCACCCCTCCACTTT.

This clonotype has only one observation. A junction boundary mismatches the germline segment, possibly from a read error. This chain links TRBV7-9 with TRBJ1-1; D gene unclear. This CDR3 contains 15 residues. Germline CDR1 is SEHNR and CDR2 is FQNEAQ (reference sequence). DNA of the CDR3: TGTGCCTGCAGCTTAGAGGACTTCGGGCACACTGAAGCTTTCTTT. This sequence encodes CACSLEDFGHTEAFF.

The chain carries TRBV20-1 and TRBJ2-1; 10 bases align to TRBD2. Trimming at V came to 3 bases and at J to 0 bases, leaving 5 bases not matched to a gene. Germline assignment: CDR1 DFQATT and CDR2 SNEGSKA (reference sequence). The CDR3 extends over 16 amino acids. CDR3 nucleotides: TGCAGTGCTAGGGTAGCGGGGGGCTTCTCCTACAATGAGCAGTTCTTC. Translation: CSARVAGGFSYNEQFF.

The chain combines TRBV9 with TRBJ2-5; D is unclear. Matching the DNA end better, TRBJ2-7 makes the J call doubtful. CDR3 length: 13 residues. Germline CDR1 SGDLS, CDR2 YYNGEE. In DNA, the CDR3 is TGTGCCAGCGCGAGATCGGTTAACCACGAGCAGTACTTC. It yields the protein CASARSVNHEQYF.

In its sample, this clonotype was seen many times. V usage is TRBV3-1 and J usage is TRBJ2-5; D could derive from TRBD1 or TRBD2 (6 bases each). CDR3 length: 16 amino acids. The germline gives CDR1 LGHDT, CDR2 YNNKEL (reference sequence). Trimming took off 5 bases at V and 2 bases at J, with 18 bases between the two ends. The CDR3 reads CASSEGVRGGQETQYF. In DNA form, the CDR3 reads TGTGCCAGCAGCGAGGGGGTTCGAGGGGGGCAAGAGACCCAGTACTTC.

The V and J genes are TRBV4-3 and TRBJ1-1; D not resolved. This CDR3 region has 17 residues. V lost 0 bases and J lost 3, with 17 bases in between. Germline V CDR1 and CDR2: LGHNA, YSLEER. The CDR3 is CASSQDMRGTGDTEAFF. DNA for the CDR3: TGCGCCAGCAGCCAAGACATGAGAGGCACCGGGGACACTGAAGCTTTCTTT.

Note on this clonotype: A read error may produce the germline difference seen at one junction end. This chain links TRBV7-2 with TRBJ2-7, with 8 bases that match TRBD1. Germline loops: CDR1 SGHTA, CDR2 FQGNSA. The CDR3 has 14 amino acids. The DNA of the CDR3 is TGTGCCACCAGCCCGGACAGGGACCTCTACGAGCAGTACTTC. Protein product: CATSPDRDLYEQYF.

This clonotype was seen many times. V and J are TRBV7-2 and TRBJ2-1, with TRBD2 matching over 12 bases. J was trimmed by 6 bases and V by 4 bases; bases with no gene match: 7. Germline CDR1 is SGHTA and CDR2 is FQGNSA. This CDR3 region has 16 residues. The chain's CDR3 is CASSSLGLAGSNEQFF. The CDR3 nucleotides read TGTGCCAGCAGCTCACTAGGACTAGCGGGGTCCAATGAGCAGTTCTTC.

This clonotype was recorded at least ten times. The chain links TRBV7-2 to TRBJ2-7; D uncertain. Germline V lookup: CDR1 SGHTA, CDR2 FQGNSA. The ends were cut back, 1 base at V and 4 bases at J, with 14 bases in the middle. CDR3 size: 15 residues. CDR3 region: CASSLVTDRRYEQYF. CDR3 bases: TGTGCCAGCAGCTTAGTGACCGATAGGCGGTACGAGCAGTACTTC.

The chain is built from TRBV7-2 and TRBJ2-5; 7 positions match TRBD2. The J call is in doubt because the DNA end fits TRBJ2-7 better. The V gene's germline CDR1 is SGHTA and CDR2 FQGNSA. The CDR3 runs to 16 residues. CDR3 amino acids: CASSFYPTGGGCEQYF. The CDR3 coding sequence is TGTGCCAGCAGCTTTTACCCCACTGGCGGGGGTTGCGAGCAGTACTTC.

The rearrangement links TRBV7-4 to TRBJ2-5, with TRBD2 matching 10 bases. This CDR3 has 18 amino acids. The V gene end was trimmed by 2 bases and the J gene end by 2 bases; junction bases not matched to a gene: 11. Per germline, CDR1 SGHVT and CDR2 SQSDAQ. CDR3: CASSLLPLAGVPQETQYF. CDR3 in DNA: TGTGCCAGCAGCTTACTTCCGCTAGCGGGGGTACCTCAAGAGACCCAGTACTTC.

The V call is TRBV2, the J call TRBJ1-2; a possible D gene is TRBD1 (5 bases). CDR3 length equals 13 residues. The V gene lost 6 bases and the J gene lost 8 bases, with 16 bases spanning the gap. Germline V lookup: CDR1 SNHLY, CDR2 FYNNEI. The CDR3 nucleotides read TGTGCCAGCAGAAGGACACCGTCCGAGGGCTACACCTTC. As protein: CASRRTPSEGYTF.

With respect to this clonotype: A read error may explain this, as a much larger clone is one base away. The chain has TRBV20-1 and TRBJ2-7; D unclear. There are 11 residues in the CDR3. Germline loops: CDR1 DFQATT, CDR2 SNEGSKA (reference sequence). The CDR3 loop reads CSSRGSYEQYF. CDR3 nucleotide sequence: TGCAGCTCTCGAGGCTCCTACGAGCAGTACTTC.

The CDR3, as DNA: TGCGCCAGCAGCGACAAGTCGCGGGGGGCCAACAATGAGCAGTTCTTC. Translating gives CASSDKSRGANNEQFF. V is TRBV5-1 and J is TRBJ2-1; 8 bases are shared with TRBD2. The V and J ends lost 4 bases and 5 bases, in that order; junction bases with no gene match: 11. The CDR3 loop spans 16 amino acids. Germline CDR1 and CDR2: SGHRS and YFSETQ.